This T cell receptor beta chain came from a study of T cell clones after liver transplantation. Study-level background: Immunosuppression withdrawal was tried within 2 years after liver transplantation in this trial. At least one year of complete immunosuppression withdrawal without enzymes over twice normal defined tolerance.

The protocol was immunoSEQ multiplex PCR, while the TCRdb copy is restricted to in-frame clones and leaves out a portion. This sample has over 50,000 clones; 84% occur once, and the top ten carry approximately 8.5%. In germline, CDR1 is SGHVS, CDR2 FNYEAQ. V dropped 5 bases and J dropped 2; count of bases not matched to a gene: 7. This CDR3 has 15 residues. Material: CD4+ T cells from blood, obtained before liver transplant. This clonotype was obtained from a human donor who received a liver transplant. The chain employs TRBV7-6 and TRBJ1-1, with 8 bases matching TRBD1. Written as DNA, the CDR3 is TGTGCCAGCAGCCCCAGACAGGGGATAAACACTGAAGCTTTCTTT. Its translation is CASSPRQGINTEAFF.